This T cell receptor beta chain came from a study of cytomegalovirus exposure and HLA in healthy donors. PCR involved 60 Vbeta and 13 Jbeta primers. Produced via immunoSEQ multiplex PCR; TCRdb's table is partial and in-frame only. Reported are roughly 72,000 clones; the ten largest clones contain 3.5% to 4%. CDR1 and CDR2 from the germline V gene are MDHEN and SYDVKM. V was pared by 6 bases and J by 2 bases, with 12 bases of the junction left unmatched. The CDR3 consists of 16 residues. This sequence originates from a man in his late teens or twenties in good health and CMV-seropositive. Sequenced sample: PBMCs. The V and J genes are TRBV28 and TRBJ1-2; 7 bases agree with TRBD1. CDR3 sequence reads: CASSARGTEKNYGYTF. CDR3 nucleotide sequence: TGTGCCAGCAGCGCCCGCGGGACAGAGAAGAACTATGGCTACACCTTC.